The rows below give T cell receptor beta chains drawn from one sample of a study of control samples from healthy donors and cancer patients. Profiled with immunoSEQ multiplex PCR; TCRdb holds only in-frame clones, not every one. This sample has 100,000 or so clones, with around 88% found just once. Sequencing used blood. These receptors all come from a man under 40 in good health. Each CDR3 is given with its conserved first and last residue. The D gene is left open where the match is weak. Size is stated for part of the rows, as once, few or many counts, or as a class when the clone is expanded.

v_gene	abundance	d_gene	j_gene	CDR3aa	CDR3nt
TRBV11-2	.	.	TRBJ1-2	CASSLNYRAPPQGRDGYTF	TGTGCCAGCAGCTTAAATTATAGGGCCCCACCTCAGGGGCGCGATGGCTACACCTTC
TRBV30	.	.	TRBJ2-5	CAWSRADLYQETQYF	TGTGCCTGGAGTAGAGCGGACCTGTACCAAGAGACCCAGTACTTC
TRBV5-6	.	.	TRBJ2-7	CASSLSVGRSSYEQYF	TGTGCCAGCAGCTTGTCTGTCGGCAGGAGCTCCTACGAGCAGTACTTC
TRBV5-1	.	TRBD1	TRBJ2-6	CASSPAGTAGANVLTF	TGCGCCAGCAGCCCCGCCGGGACAGCTGGGGCCAACGTCCTGACTTTC
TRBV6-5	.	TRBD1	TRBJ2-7	CASSYTGTAYEQYF	TGTGCCAGCAGTTACACCGGGACAGCCTACGAGCAGTACTTC
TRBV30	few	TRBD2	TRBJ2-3	CAWSQLAGGRDTQYF	TGTGCCTGGAGTCAACTAGCGGGGGGGCGAGATACGCAGTATTTT
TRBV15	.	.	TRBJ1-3	CATSRGSKGTIYF	TGTGCCACCAGCAGAGGGAGCAAAGGCACCATATATTTT
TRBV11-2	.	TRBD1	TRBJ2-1	CASSLVVGTGLNNEQFF	TGTGCCAGCAGCTTAGTTGTGGGGACAGGCTTGAACAATGAGCAGTTCTTC
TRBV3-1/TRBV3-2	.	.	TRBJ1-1	CASSLGGSQSEAFF	TGTGCCAGCAGCCTAGGAGGCTCCCAATCTGAAGCTTTCTTT
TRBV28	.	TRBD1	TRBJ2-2	CASSPRRTGAINTGELFF	TGTGCCAGCAGTCCCCGTCGGACAGGGGCCATAAACACCGGGGAGCTGTTTTTT
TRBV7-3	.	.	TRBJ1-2	CASSLAYGYTF	TGTGCCAGCAGCTTAGCCTATGGCTACACCTTC
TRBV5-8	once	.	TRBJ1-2	CASDNHNYGYTF	TGTGCCAGCGATAACCATAACTATGGCTACACCTTC
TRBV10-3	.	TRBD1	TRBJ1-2	CAIGGQGIGERGYTF	TGTGCCATCGGGGGACAGGGCATCGGGGAGAGGGGCTACACCTTC
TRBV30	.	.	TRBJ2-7	CAWSMDGYEQYF	TGTGCCTGGAGTATGGACGGCTACGAGCAGTACTTC
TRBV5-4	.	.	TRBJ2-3	CASSLGQASTDTQYF	TGTGCCAGCAGCTTGGGACAGGCCAGCACAGATACGCAGTATTTT
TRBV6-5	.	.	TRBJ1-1	CASHKGGTEAFF	TGTGCCAGCCACAAAGGGGGGACTGAAGCTTTCTTT